This T cell receptor (beta chain) was profiled in a study of CD8+ T cells in alopecia areata (dated by TCRdb to between 2017 and 2018). The study in broad terms: Treated patients were enrolled in an open-label pilot trial of oral tofacitinib at 5 to 10 mg twice daily for moderate-to-severe alopecia areata. Patients received tofacitinib for 6 to 18 months and were then followed off drug for 6 months to check for delayed response and recurrence. Disease severity in treated patients was measured with the SALT score, which quantifies the percentage of affected scalp surface area. High-throughput TCRbeta sequencing was used to examine T cell clonal expansion in alopecia areata in both the C3H/HeJ mouse model and human patients. Scalp tissue and sorted CD4+ and CD8+ peripheral blood T cells from patchy and totalis/universalis alopecia areata patients and from healthy controls were covered by human TCRbeta sequencing. Patients on tofacitinib were biopsied at baseline and after 4 and 24 weeks of treatment, and several of the patients also had a later scalp biopsy. Scalp clonality was compared across normal scalp (n=4), patchy alopecia areata scalp (n=8), and alopecia totalis/universalis scalp (n=8). RNA was extracted with the PAXgene miRNA kit for fixed scalp, the miRNeasy kit for PBMCs, and the RNeasy kit for mouse skin. TCRbeta CDR3 regions were amplified by immunoSEQ multiplex PCR using 35 Vbeta forward and 13 Jbeta reverse primers. Here is what the overall study found, with its caveats: During tofacitinib treatment, many expanded lesional clones stuck around in both scalp and blood, and this persistence may partly explain why relapse happens after treatment is stopped. Scalp TCR repertoire analysis is complicated because resident alphabeta T cells in normal human skin are also sequenced, whereas mouse skin is dominated by gammadelta T cells. Compared with normal scalp, lesional scalp, particularly in alopecia totalis/universalis, had higher clonality and more expanded CD8+ clones, which suggests antigenic drive. Because the treated cohort was small and included a single nonresponder, larger studies are needed to assess links between baseline CD8+ expansion and response. Compared with mice, TCR sequences shared between patients were less clear, possibly partly because of HLA diversity across the patient population. Tofacitinib significantly decreased scalp clonality and the number of expanded CD8+ clones among the top 100 scalp clones.

Remarks on this clone: Its antigen target is currently unknown. Per-nucleotide qualities are absent, and no much larger clonotype sits a single base away.

The sample's time point, from its label and the paper: roughly 24 weeks on oral tofacitinib. This specimen's treatment or condition label, per the study, means: oral pan-JAK inhibitor, 5-10 mg twice daily. Lesional scalp punch biopsies and peripheral blood were collected from alopecia areata patients. PBMCs were separated by density centrifugation and stained for CD3, CD4 and CD8, after which CD4+ and CD8+ T cells were sorted on a FACSAria. The library was generated by the immunoSEQ multiplex PCR assay. To provide template for TCR sequencing, every sample had RNA extracted and reverse transcribed into cDNA. SuperScript III was used to make first-strand cDNA, primed with a 2:1 mix of oligo-dT and random hexamers. Amplification bias was assessed with a synthetic immune receptor repertoire, and residual bias was removed computationally. Processing in the source paper ran as follows. Raw reads were preprocessed to remove errors, and CDR3 was defined by IMGT conventions from the conserved cysteine to phenylalanine. Clonality was computed as 1 minus the Shannon entropy, with the entropy normalized by log2 of the number of productive unique TCRs. Scalp TCRbeta sequences were cross-referenced with sorted blood CD4 and CD8 repertoires so that the CD4 or CD8 identity of scalp clones could be inferred. Here the immuneACCESS table is served through TCRdb, limited to in-frame sequences with V and J called. Missing clones are a known gap in these copies; in checked studies unresolved V genes cover under half, and the rest lacks a known reason. V and J calls plus clone size are reproduced from that table; the DNA served to infer D and trimming. This sample lists 90,000 to 120,000 clones; 80% to 85% were detected once. Clones ranked in the top ten supply roughly 25% of the sample.

The CDR3 spans 15 residues, from the cysteine through the phenylalanine. Only the CDR3 part of the read is kept: 45 bases, read in frame from the first base. Cut back by 2 bases and 9 bases, the V and J ends lie 17 bases apart. For CDR1 and CDR2, the germline V gene lists MGHDK and SYGVNS. The chain employs TRBV25-1 and TRBJ2-1; the D gene is possibly TRBD1 or TRBD2, each agreeing over 5 bases. This receptor was identified in a human donor with alopecia areata. Material: CD8+ T cells sorted from blood, obtained at week 24, from a patient treated with tofacitinib. The DNA reads TGTGCCAGCAGTGAAAAGGCGAAGGGACCCGGTGAGCAGTTCTTC. Its translation is CASSEKAKGPGEQFF.